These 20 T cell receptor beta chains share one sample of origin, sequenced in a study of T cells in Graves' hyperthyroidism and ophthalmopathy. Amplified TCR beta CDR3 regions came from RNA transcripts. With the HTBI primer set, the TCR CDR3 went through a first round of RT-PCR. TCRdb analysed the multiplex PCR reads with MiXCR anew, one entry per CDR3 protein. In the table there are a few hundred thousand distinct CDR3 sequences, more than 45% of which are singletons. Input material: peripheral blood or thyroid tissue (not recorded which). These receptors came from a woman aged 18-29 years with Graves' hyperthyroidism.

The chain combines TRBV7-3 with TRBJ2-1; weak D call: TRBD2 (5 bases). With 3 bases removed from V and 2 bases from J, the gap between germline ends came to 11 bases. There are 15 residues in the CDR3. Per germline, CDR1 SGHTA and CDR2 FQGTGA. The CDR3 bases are TGTGCCAGCAGCTTGAGCGGAGGCCCCTACAATGAGCAGTTCTTC. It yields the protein CASSLSGGPYNEQFF.

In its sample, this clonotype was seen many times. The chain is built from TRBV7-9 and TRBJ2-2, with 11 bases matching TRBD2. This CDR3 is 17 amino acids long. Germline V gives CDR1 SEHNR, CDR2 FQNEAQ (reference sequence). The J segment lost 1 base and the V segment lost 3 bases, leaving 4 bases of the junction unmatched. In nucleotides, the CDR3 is TGTGCCAGCAGCTTCCCGGGGACTAGCGGGAACACCGGGGAGCTGTTTTTT. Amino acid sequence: CASSFPGTSGNTGELFF.

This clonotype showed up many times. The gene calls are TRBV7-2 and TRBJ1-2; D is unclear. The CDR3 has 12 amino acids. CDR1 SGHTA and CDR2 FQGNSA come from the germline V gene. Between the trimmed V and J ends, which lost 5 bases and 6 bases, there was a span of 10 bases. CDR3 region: CASSTRVNGYTF. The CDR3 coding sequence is TGTGCCAGCAGCACGAGGGTCAATGGCTACACCTTC.

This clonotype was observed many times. In DNA form, the CDR3 reads TGTGCCAGCAGCGCTGTAGTCCAAGAGACCCAGTACTTC. This translates into CASSAVVQETQYF. The rearrangement links TRBV9 to TRBJ2-5; D unclear. Germline lookup yields CDR1 SGDLS and CDR2 YYNGEE. The CDR3 has 13 amino acids. Trimming left V 3 bases short and J 1 base short, with 7 bases between. The entire variable domain, with the rest obtained from reference TRBV9 and TRBJ2-5, is as follows: DSGVTQTPKHLITATGQRVTLRCSPRSGDLSVYWYQQSLDQGLQFLIQYYNGEERAKGNILERFSAQQFPDLHSELNLSSLELGDSALYFCASSAVVQETQYFGPGTRLLVL.

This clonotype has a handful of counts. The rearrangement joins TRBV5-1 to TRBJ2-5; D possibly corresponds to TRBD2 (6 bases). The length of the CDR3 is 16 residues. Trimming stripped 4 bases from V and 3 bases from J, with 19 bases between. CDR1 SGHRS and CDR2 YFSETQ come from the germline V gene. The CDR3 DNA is TGCGCCAGCAGCCGGCCGGGACTCGGGCCCGAAGAGACCCAGTACTTC. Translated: CASSRPGLGPEETQYF.

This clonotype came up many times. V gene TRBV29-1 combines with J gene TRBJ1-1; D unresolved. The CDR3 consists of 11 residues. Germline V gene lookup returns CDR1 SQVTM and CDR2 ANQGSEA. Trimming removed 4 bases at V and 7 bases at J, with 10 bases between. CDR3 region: CSVVWAFEAFF. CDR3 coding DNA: TGCAGCGTTGTATGGGCCTTTGAAGCTTTCTTT.

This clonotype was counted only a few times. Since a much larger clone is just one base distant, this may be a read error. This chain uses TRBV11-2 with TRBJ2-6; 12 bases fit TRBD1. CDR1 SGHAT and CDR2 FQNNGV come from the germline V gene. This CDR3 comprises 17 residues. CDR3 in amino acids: CASSSGTGGTGASVLTF. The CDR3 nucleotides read TGTGCCAGCAGCTCCGGGACAGGGGGCACTGGGGCCAGCGTCCTGACTTTC.

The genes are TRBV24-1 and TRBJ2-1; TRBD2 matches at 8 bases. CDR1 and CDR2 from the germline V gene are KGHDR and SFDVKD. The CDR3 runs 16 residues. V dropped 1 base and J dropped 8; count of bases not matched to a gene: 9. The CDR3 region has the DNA TGTGCCACCAGTGATTTTGAAGGGACTAGTAACCATGAGCAGTTCTTC. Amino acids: CATSDFEGTSNHEQFF.

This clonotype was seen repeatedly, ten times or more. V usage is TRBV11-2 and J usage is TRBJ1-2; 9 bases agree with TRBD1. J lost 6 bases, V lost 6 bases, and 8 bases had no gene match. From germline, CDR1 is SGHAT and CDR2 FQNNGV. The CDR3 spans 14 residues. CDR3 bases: TGTGCCAGCAGTTCCTACAGGGGGCGAGATGGCTACACCTTC. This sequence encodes CASSSYRGRDGYTF.

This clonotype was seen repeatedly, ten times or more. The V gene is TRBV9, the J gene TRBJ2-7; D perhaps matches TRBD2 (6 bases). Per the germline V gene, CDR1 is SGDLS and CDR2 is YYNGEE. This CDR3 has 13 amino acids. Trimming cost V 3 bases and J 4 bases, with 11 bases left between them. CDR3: CASSATEGYEQYF. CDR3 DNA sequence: TGTGCCAGCAGCGCCACGGAGGGGTACGAGCAGTACTTC.

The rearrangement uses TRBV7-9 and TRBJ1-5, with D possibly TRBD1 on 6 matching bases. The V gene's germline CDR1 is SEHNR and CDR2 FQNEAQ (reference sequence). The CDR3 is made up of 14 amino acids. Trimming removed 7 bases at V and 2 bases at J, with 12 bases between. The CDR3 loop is CASTQRQGNQPQHF. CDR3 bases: TGTGCCAGCACCCAGAGACAGGGCAATCAGCCCCAGCATTTT.

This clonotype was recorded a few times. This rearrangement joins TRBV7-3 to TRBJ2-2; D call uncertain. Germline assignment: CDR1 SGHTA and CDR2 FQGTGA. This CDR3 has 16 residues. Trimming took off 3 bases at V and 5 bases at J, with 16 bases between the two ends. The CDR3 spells CASSLGPGGVTGELFF. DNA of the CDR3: TGTGCCAGCAGCTTGGGCCCGGGCGGAGTGACCGGGGAGCTGTTTTTT.

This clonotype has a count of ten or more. The CDR3 region has the DNA TGTGCCAGCAGTGAAGCGCGAGGGGTAGGCGAAAAACTGTTTTTT. Its translation is CASSEARGVGEKLFF. This rearrangement joins TRBV2 to TRBJ1-4; maybe TRBD1 (5 bases). Trimming stripped 0 bases from V and 8 bases from J, with 13 bases between. From germline, CDR1 is SNHLY and CDR2 FYNNEI. The CDR3 extends over 15 amino acids.

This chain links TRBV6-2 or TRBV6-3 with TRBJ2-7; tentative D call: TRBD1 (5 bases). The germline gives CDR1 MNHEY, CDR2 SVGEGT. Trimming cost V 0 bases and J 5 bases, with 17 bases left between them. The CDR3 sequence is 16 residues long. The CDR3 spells CASSYSFRVRGHEQYF. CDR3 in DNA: TGTGCCAGCAGTTACTCGTTCAGGGTCCGTGGACACGAGCAGTACTTC.

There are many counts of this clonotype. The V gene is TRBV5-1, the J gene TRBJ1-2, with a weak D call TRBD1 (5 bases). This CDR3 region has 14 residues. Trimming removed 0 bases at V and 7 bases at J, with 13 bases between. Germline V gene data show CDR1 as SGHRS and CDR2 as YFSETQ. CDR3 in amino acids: CASSLAGTEGGYTF. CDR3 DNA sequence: TGCGCCAGCAGCTTGGCCGGGACTGAAGGTGGCTACACCTTC.

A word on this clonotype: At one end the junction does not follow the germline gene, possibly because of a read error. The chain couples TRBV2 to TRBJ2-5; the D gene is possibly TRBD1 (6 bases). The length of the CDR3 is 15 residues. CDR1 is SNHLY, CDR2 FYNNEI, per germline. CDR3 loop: CAGSLSRTGLKTQYF. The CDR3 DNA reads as TGTGCCGGCAGTTTATCCCGTACAGGGTTGAAGACCCAGTACTTC.

The DNA for the CDR3 is TGTGCCAGCAGAAGCTACAGCAGCTATGGCTACACCTTC. Translated: CASRSYSSYGYTF. The rearrangement links TRBV6-1 to TRBJ1-2; no firm D call. The V end was cut by 6 bases, the J end by 4 bases, with 12 bases between. Germline assignment: CDR1 MNHNS and CDR2 SASEGT. The CDR3 contains 13 residues.

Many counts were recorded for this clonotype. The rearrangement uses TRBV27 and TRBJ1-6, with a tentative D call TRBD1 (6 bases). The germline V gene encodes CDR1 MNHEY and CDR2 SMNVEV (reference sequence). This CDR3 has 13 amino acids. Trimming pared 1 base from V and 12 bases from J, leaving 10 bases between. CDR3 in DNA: TGTGCCAGCAGTTTATACAGGGCCTTACCCCTCCACTTT. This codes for CASSLYRALPLHF.

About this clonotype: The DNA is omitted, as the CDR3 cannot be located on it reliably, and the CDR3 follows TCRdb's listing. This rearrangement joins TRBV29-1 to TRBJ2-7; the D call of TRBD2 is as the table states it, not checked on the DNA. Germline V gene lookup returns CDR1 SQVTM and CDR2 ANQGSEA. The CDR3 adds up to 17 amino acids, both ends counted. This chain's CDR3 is CSVEDRCASSPGYEQYF.

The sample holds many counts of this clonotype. CDR3 coding DNA: TGCGCCAGCAGCCAACCCAAGCGGACCGTTCGCCGGTCACCCCTCCACTTT. It encodes CASSQPKRTVRRSPLHF. This chain joins TRBV4-1 and TRBJ1-6; D not certain. Germline CDR1 and CDR2: MGHRA and YSYEKL. Trimming cost V 2 bases and J 10 bases, with 21 bases left between them. The CDR3 consists of 17 residues.